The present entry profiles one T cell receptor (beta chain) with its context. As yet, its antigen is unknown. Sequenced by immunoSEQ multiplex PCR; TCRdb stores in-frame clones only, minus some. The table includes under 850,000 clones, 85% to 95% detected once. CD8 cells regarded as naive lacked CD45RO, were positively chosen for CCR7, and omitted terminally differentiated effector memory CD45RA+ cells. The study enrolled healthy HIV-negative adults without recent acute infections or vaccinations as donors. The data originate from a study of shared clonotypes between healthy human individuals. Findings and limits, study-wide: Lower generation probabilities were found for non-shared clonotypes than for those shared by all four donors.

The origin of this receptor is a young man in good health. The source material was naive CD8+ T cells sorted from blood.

For the CDR3, the DNA is TGTGCCAGCAGTGCCAGCTACTACACCGGGGAGCTGTTTTTT. As protein: CASSASYYTGELFF. This chain joins TRBV2 and TRBJ2-2, with D uncertain. From germline, CDR1 is SNHLY and CDR2 FYNNEI. The ends were cut back, 4 bases at V and 3 bases at J, with 9 bases in the middle. CDR3 length: 14 residues. Based on the CDR3 plus reference TRBV2 and TRBJ2-2, the full variable domain is EPEVTQTPSHQVTQMGQEVILRCVPISNHLYFYWYRQILGQKVEFLVSFYNNEISEKSEIFDDQFSVERPDGSNFTLKIRSTKLEDSAMYFCASSASYYTGELFFGEGSRLTVL.